This record looks at one T cell receptor beta chain sequence and its context. Antigen unknown. TCRdb ran MiXCR on the RACE reads and lists one entry per CDR3 protein. The table has 95,000 to 150,000 distinct CDR3 sequences, around 11% seen once. The source of the sample is a study of human T cells and chemical hapten exposure. For the study at large: On the upper back, patch tests were applied with 0.01% DPC and read at 6 days. Predominantly women, the patients had alopecia areata, totalis or universalis.

Specified time point: patch test 3, about 24 weeks after DPC sensitization. Noted treatment: therapeutic diphenylcyclopropenone sensitization with weekly scalp DPC. Germline loops: CDR1 LGHDT, CDR2 YNNKEL (reference sequence). The CDR3 has 18 residues. V trimming: 1 base; J trimming: 1 base; junction bases outside the gene matches: 9. Study-level points and caveats: Large CDR3 similarity clusters arose significantly more often from expanded TCRs than from controls. The study found that DPC sensitization did not change TCRs above 1 in 1000 frequency.

The sequencing here drew on whole blood, taken in connection with sensitization to the hapten diphenylcyclopropenone (DPC). This clonotype originated in a woman between 50 and 59 years old with alopecia areata. Some clones in this sample may be carry-over from other donors' samples. The chain joins TRBV3-1 to TRBJ2-2, with 7 positions matching TRBD2. CDR3 loop: CASSQVLPGTKNTGELFF. CDR3 nucleotides: TGTGCCAGCAGCCAAGTTCTCCCCGGGACTAAGAACACCGGGGAGCTGTTTTTT. Complete variable domain (other parts from reference TRBV3-1 and TRBJ2-2): DTAVSQTPKYLVTQMGNDKSIKCEQNLGHDTMYWYKQDSKKFLKIMFSYNNKELIINETVPNRFSPKSPDKAHLNLHINSLELGDSAVYFCASSQVLPGTKNTGELFFGEGSRLTVL.